This T cell receptor beta chain appears in the sequencing data of a study of cytomegalovirus exposure and HLA in healthy donors. Study conclusions and caveats: It was reportedly the case that the classifier diagnosed cytomegalovirus status with high specificity and sensitivity. Analyses of presence/absence relied on an assumption of roughly uniform sequencing depth across donors. Available immune exposure information was restricted to CMV serostatus only.

To note about this clone: What it recognizes is unknown.

V was pared by 0 bases and J by 3 bases, with 21 bases between. The CDR3 covers 18 residues. The PCR employed 60 Vbeta primers together with 13 Jbeta primers. The protocol was immunoSEQ multiplex PCR, while the TCRdb copy is restricted to in-frame clones and leaves out a portion. The sample holds more than 95,000 clones. This receptor was identified in a man in his forties or fifties in good health and CMV-seronegative. This chain links TRBV23-1 with TRBJ2-7; tentatively, D is TRBD1 (5 bases). TRBV23-1 is classed as an ORF, of uncertain function. Source material: PBMCs. This CDR3 reads CASSQSNGRPREVYEQYF. CDR3 DNA: TGCGCCAGCAGTCAATCGAATGGCAGGCCCAGGGAAGTCTACGAGCAGTACTTC.